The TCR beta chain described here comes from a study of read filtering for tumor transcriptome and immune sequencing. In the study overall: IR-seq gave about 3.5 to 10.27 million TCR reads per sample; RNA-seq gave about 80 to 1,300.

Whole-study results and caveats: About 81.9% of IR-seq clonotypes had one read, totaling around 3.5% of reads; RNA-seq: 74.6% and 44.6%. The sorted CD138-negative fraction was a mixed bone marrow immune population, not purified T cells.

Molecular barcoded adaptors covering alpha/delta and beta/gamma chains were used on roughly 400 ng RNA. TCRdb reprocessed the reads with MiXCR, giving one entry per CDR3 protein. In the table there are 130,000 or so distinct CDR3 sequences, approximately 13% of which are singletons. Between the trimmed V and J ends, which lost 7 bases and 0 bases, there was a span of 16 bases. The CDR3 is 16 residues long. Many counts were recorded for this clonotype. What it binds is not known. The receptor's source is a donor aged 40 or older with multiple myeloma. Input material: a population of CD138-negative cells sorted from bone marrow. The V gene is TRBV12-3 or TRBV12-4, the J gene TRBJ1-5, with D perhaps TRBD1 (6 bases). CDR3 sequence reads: CASTRGGVYSNQPQHF. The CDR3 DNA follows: TGTGCCAGCACCAGAGGGGGGGTTTATAGCAATCAGCCCCAGCATTTT.